A selection of T cell receptor beta chains follows, all from one sample in a study of T-cell memory formation after mild COVID-19. Via MiXCR, TCRdb re-called the 5' RACE reads, giving one row per CDR3 protein. The sample yields 400,000 to 450,000 distinct CDR3 sequences, approximately 19% seen once. Specimen: PBMCs or a T cell subset sorted from them (not recorded which). These receptors were obtained from a man younger than 35 who had mild COVID-19 (a few samples of this study predate the infection). Cell type and time point are not known. Each CDR3 is given with its conserved first and last residue. Each record gives: J gene, clone size, V gene, D gene, CDR3 protein, CDR3 DNA. The D gene is left open where the match is weak. The size field is filled for only some rows; it gives once, few, many or a size class.

j_call: TRBJ2-1; clone_size: NA; v_call: TRBV7-9; d_call: NA; cdr3_aa: CASSFTGDSNEQFF; cdr3_nt: TGTGCCAGCAGCTTTACCGGGGACTCGAATGAGCAGTTCTTC
j_call: TRBJ2-5; clone_size: NA; v_call: TRBV7-9; d_call: NA; cdr3_aa: CASSLWRHLSKETQYF; cdr3_nt: TGTGCCAGCAGCTTATGGAGGCACCTAAGTAAAGAGACCCAGTACTTC
j_call: TRBJ2-5; clone_size: few; v_call: TRBV7-2; d_call: TRBD2; cdr3_aa: CASSSRLAGQETQYF; cdr3_nt: TGTGCCAGCAGCTCAAGACTAGCGGGGCAAGAGACCCAGTACTTC
j_call: TRBJ2-5; clone_size: NA; v_call: TRBV6-2/TRBV6-3; d_call: NA; cdr3_aa: CASSPALEWRETQYF; cdr3_nt: TGTGCCAGCTCCCCGGCTTTAGAATGGCGAGAGACCCAGTACTTC
j_call: TRBJ2-3; clone_size: few; v_call: TRBV5-1; d_call: TRBD2; cdr3_aa: CASSKTSGGLDTQYF; cdr3_nt: TGCGCCAGCAGCAAAACTAGCGGGGGGTTAGATACGCAGTATTTT
j_call: TRBJ2-1; clone_size: NA; v_call: TRBV20-1; d_call: NA; cdr3_aa: CSAEGRAYNEQFF; cdr3_nt: TGCAGTGCCGAGGGGCGGGCCTACAATGAGCAGTTCTTC
j_call: TRBJ1-3; clone_size: many; v_call: TRBV7-9; d_call: NA; cdr3_aa: CASSLEGSHTIYF; cdr3_nt: TGTGCCAGCAGCTTAGAGGGGTCGCACACCATATATTTT
j_call: TRBJ2-2; clone_size: few; v_call: TRBV5-5; d_call: NA; cdr3_aa: CASSLMTATGELFF; cdr3_nt: TGTGCCAGCAGCCTCATGACAGCCACCGGGGAGCTGTTTTTT
j_call: TRBJ1-6; clone_size: NA; v_call: TRBV7-9; d_call: NA; cdr3_aa: CASSLGASHLHF; cdr3_nt: TGTGCCAGCAGCTTAGGGGCTTCACACCTCCACTTT
j_call: TRBJ2-1; clone_size: NA; v_call: TRBV2; d_call: NA; cdr3_aa: CASTEQGPQHEQFF; cdr3_nt: TGTGCCAGCACAGAACAGGGACCTCAGCATGAGCAGTTCTTC
j_call: TRBJ2-1; clone_size: few; v_call: TRBV7-9; d_call: NA; cdr3_aa: CASSLKASSYNEQFF; cdr3_nt: TGTGCCAGCAGCTTAAAAGCGAGCTCCTACAATGAGCAGTTCTTC